This T cell receptor beta chain was observed in a study of CD8+ T cells in alopecia areata. As for this clone: Its antigen is as yet unknown.

The CDR3 has 13 residues. J gave up 2 bases and V 5 bases, and 3 bases lay outside the gene matches. Germline V gene data show CDR1 as MNHEY and CDR2 as SVGAGI. Treatment noted: oral pan-JAK inhibitor, 5-10 mg twice daily. A FACSAria was used to sort CD4+ and CD8+ T cells. These cells came from PBMCs. Extracted RNA was reverse transcribed, and the resulting cDNA served as sequencing template. The protocol was immunoSEQ multiplex PCR, while the TCRdb copy is restricted to in-frame clones and leaves out a portion. The data hold some 200,000 clones, with less than 50% observed a single time. Points from the study as a whole: Having one nonresponder leaves uncertain how baseline CD8+ expansion relates to response. Alopecia totalis/universalis scalp especially showed more expanded CD8+ clones than normal scalp.

The sequenced sample was CD4+ T cells sorted from blood, obtained around week 37, from a patient treated with tofacitinib. The clonotype was recovered from a human donor with alopecia areata. The chain combines TRBV6-5 with TRBJ2-7, with 7 bases that match TRBD1. The CDR3 loop reads CASSRGTAYEQYF. CDR3 DNA: TGTGCCAGCAGTAGAGGGACAGCCTACGAGCAGTACTTC.